These 10 T cell receptor beta chains came from one sample sequenced in a study of CD8+ T cells in alopecia areata. As to treatment: oral pan-JAK inhibitor, 5-10 mg twice daily. Isolated RNA was reverse transcribed into cDNA used as the sequencing template. Sequencing was performed with immunoSEQ multiplex PCR; in TCRdb, only in-frame clones are kept and a portion is missing. This sample has some 200,000 clones, with more than 45% found just once. The starting material was CD4+ T cells sorted from blood, obtained at week 4, from a patient treated with tofacitinib. The receptors shown here come from a human donor with alopecia areata.

The chain employs TRBV30 and TRBJ2-6; D is undetermined. The germline V gene encodes CDR1 GTSNPN and CDR2 SVGIG (reference sequence). The CDR3 runs to 14 residues. With 2 bases removed from V and 2 bases from J, the gap between germline ends came to 7 bases. The CDR3 sequence: CAWSWGTGANVLTF. The CDR3 nucleotides are TGTGCCTGGAGTTGGGGTACTGGGGCCAACGTCCTGACTTTC.

J is TRBJ2-3 and V is TRBV4-1, with 7 bases aligning to TRBD2. V dropped 1 base and J dropped 1; count of bases not matched to a gene: 8. This CDR3 has 17 amino acids. Germline CDR1 reads MGHRA; CDR2 reads YSYEKL. CDR3 residues: CASSQGTTSSRTDTQYF. In DNA, the CDR3 is TGCGCCAGCAGCCAAGGGACGACTAGCTCTCGCACAGATACGCAGTATTTT.

The CDR3 DNA is TGCGCCAGCAGCCAAGAGGGCCTGAGCTCTGGGGCCAACGTCCTGACTTTC. This translates into CASSQEGLSSGANVLTF. The chain uses TRBV4-3 and TRBJ2-6; D unresolved. CDR1 and CDR2 from the germline V gene are LGHNA and YSLEER. The germline V and J ends were trimmed by 0 bases and 0 bases, with 9 bases remaining between them. The CDR3 has 17 residues.

The chain is built from TRBV2 and TRBJ1-5, with D tentatively TRBD1 (5 bases). The CDR3 runs to 14 residues. Germline CDR1 reads SNHLY; CDR2 reads FYNNEI. V was clipped by 7 bases and J by 5 bases, with 15 bases between them. The CDR3 region has the DNA TGTGCCAGCACCCTGGGGCAGGGCCATCAGCCCCAGCATTTT. It specifies CASTLGQGHQPQHF.

The rearrangement links TRBV11-2 to TRBJ2-2, with 13 bases lining up with TRBD2. Germline-derived CDR1 and CDR2 are SGHAT and FQNNGV. V shed 5 bases and J 7 bases; nucleotides not matched to a gene: 4. The CDR3 runs 15 residues. The CDR3 DNA sequence: TGTGCCAGCAGCACGGGACTAGCGGGGTACGGGGAGCTGTTTTTT. Translated: CASSTGLAGYGELFF.

Concerning this clone itself: The junction departs from the called germline gene at one end, perhaps through a read error. In nucleotides, the CDR3 is TGCGCCAGCAGCCAAGTGGTTAGCGGGGATCTCGAGCAGTGCTTC. Protein: CASSQVVSGDLEQCF. This sequence joins TRBV4-3 and TRBJ2-7; the match to TRBD2 covers 8 bases. There are 15 residues in the CDR3. Germline CDR1 is LGHNA and CDR2 is YSLEER.

The CDR3 DNA sequence: TGTGCCAGCAGCGTAGCTTCCGGACAGACTTACGAGCAGTACTTC. This sequence encodes CASSVASGQTYEQYF. The chain has TRBV9 and TRBJ2-7; tentative D call: TRBD1 (6 bases). The CDR3 sequence is 15 residues long. Looked up from germline, CDR1 is SGDLS and CDR2 is YYNGEE. V dropped 0 bases and J dropped 4 bases, with 14 bases sitting between them.

This clone occurred a few times. The chain couples TRBV11-2 to TRBJ1-2; D uncertain. Germline loops: CDR1 SGHAT, CDR2 FQNNGV. This CDR3 has 13 residues. With 4 bases removed from V and 8 bases from J, the gap between germline ends came to 14 bases. CDR3 protein: CASSSQSLWGYTF. CDR3 nucleotides: TGTGCCAGCAGCTCACAGAGCCTGTGGGGCTACACCTTC.

The chain uses TRBV5-4 and TRBJ2-3; weak D call: TRBD2 (6 bases). V was shortened by 0 bases and J by 3 bases, with 8 bases between the two germline ends. Germline V gives CDR1 SGHNT, CDR2 YYREEE (reference sequence). The CDR3 has 14 amino acids. CDR3 sequence (DNA): TGTGCCAGCAGCTTGGGTGGGAGGACAGATACGCAGTATTTT. Translation: CASSLGGRTDTQYF. Based on the CDR3 plus reference TRBV5-4 and TRBJ2-3, the full variable domain is ETGVTQSPTHLIKTRGQQVTLRCSSQSGHNTVSWYQQALGQGPQFIFQYYREEENGRGNFPPRFSGLQFPNYSSELNVNALELDDSALYLCASSLGGRTDTQYFGPGTRLTVL.

This clone was observed once. The chain couples TRBV9 to TRBJ2-1; D perhaps matches TRBD1 (6 bases). The CDR3 covers 16 residues. Trimming pared 0 bases from V and 7 bases from J, leaving 17 bases between. Germline CDR1 reads SGDLS; CDR2 reads YYNGEE. The CDR3 is CASSVGGRGTPNEQFF. CDR3 DNA: TGTGCCAGCAGCGTAGGTGGCAGGGGTACCCCGAATGAGCAGTTCTTC. Full variable domain (remainder filled in from reference TRBV9 and TRBJ2-1): DSGVTQTPKHLITATGQRVTLRCSPRSGDLSVYWYQQSLDQGLQFLIQYYNGEERAKGNILERFSAQQFPDLHSELNLSSLELGDSALYFCASSVGGRGTPNEQFFGPGTRLTVL.